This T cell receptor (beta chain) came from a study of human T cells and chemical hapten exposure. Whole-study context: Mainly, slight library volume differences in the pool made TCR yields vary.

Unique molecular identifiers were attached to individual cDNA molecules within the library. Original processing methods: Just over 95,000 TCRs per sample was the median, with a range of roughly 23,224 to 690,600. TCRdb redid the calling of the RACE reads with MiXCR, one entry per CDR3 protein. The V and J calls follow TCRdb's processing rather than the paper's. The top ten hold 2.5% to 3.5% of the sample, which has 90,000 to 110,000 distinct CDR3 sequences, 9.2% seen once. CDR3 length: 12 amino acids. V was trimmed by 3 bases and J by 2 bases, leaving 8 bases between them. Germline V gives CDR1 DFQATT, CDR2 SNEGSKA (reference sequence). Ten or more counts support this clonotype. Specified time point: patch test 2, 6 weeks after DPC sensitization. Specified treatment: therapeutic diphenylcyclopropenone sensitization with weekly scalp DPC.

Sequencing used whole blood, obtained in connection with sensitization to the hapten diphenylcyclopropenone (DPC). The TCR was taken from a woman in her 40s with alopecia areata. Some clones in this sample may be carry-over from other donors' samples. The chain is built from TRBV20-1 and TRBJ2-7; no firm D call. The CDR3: CSASGSPYEQYF. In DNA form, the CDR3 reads TGCAGTGCTAGTGGCAGTCCCTACGAGCAGTACTTC.